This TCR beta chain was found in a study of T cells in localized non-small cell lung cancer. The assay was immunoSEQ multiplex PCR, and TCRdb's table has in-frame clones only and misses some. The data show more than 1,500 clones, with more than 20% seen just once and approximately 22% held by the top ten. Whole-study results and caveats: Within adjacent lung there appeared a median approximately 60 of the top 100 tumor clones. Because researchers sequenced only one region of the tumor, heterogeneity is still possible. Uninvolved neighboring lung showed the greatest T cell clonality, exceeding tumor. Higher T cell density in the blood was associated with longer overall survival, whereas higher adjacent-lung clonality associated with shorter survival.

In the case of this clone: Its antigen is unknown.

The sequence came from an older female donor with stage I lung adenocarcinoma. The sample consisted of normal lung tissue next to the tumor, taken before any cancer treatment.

CDR3 in DNA: TGTGCCAGCAATCTAGCTTCGAACACTGAAGCTTTCTTT. This translates into CASNLASNTEAFF. V is TRBV6-8 and J is TRBJ1-1; D gene unclear. The V and J ends lost 7 bases and 1 base respectively, with 10 bases between them. Germline lookup yields CDR1 MNHGY and CDR2 SAAAGT. The CDR3 consists of 13 residues.